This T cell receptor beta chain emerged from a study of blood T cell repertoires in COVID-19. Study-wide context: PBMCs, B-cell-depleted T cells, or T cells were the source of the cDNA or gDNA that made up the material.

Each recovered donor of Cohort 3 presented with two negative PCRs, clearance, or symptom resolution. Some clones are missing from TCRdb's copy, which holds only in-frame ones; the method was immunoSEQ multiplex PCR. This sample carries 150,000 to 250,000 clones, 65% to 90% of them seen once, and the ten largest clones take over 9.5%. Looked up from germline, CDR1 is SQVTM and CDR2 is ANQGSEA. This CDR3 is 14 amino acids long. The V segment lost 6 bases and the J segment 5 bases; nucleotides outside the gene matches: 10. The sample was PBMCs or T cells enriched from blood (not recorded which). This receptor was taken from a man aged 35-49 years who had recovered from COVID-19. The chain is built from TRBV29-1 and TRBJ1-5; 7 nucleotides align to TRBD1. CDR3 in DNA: TGCAGCGTCCAAACAGGGGTTGGTGATCAGCCCCAGCATTTT. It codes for CSVQTGVGDQPQHF.